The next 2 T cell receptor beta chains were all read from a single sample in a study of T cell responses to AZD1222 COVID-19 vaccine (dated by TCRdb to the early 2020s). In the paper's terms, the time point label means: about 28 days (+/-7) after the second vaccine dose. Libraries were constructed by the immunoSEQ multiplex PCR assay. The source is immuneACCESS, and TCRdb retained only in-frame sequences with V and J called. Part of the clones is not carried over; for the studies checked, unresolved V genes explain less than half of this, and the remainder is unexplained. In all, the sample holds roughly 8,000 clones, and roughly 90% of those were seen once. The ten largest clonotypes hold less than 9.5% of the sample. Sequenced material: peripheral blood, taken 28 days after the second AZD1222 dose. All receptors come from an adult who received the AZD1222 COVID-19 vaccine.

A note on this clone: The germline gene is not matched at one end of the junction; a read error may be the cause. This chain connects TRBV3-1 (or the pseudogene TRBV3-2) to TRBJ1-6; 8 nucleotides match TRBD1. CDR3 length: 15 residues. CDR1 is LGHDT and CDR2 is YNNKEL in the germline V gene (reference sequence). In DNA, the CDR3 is TGTGCCAGCAGTCAAGATTCAGGGGGCGTTTCACCCCTCCACTTT. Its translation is CASSQDSGGVSPLHF.

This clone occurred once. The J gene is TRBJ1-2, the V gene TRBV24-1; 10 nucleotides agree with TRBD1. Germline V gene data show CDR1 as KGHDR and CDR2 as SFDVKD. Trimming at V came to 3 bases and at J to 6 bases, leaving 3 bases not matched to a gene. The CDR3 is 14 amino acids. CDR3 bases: TGTGCCACCAGTGATACCGGGACAGGGGATGGCTACACCTTC. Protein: CATSDTGTGDGYTF.